This T cell receptor (beta chain) stems from a study of cytomegalovirus exposure and HLA in healthy donors. This clone was picked up a small number of times. PCR primers comprised 60 Vbeta and 13 Jbeta primers. The assay was immunoSEQ multiplex PCR, and TCRdb's table has in-frame clones only and misses some. Of 150,000 to 250,000 clones detected, around 80% appear once; the ten largest clones hold 4.4%. CDR3 length: 12 amino acids. Between the trimmed V and J ends, which lost 0 bases and 5 bases, there was a span of 5 bases. The germline V gene has CDR1 MNHEY and CDR2 SVGAGI. Material: PBMCs. The receptor comes from a woman in her twenties or thirties in good health and CMV-seropositive. The chain carries TRBV6-5 and TRBJ2-7, with D uncertain. CDR3 in DNA: TGTGCCAGCAGTTACTCTGGCCACGAGCAGTACTTC. It yields the protein CASSYSGHEQYF.